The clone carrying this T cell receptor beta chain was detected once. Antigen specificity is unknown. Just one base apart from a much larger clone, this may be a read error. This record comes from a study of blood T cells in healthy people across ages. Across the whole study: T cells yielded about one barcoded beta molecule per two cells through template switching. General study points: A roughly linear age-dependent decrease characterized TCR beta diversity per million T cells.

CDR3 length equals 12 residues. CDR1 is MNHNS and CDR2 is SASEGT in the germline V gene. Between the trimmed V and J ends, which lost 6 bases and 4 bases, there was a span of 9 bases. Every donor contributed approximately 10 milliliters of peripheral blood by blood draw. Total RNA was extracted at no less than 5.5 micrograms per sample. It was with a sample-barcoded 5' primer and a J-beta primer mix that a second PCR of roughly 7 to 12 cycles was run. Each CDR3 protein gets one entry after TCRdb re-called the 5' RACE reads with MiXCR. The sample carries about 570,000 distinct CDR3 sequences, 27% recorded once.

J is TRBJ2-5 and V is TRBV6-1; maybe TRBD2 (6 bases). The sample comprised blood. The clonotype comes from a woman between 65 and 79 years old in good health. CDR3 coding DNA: TGTGCCAGCAGGGTCGGGGGAGAGACCCAGTACTTC. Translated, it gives CASRVGGETQYF.